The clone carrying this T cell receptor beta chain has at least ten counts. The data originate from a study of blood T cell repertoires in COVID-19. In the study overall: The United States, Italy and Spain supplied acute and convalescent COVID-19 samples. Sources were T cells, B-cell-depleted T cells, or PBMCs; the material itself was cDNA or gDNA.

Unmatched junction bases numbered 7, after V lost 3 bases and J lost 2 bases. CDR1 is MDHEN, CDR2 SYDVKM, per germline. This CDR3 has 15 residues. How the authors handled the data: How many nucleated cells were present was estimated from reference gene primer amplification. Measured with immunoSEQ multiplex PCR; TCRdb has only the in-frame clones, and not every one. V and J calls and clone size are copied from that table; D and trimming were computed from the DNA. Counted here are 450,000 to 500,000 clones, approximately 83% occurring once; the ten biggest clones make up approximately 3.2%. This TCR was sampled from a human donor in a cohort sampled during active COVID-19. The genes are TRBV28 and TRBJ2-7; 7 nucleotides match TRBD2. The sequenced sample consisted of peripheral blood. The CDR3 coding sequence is TGTGCCAGCAGTTTCGATAAGCGGGGAACCTACGAGCAGTACTTC. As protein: CASSFDKRGTYEQYF. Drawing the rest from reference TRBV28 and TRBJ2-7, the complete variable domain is DVKVTQSSRYLVKRTGEKVFLECVQDMDHENMFWYRQDPGLGLRLIYFSYDVKMKEKGDIPEGYSVSREKKERFSLILESASTNQTSMYLCASSFDKRGTYEQYFGPGTRLTVT.